A selection of T cell receptor beta chains follows, all from one sample in a study of radiation and T cells in renal cell carcinoma. Profiled with immunoSEQ multiplex PCR; TCRdb holds only in-frame clones, not every one. There are fewer than 200,000 clones in the sample; about nine tenths occur only once, and around 11% lies in the top ten. Sequenced here: blood, sampled from a patient whose treatment included radiotherapy and nephrectomy. These receptors were taken from a woman between 50 and 59 years old with renal cell carcinoma. Each CDR3 is given with its conserved first and last residue. The D gene is left open where the match is weak. Clone sizes are given selectively: once, few, many, or a class where the clone is expanded.

v_gene: TRBV11-2; d_gene: -; j_gene: TRBJ2-5; abundance: -; CDR3nt: TGTGCCAGCAGCGCACGAGGTGTCCAATCATGGACCCAGTACTTC; CDR3aa: CASSARGVQSWTQYF
v_gene: TRBV6-1; d_gene: -; j_gene: TRBJ1-4; abundance: -; CDR3nt: TGTGCCAGCAGCGTGGTACTTAATGAAAAACTGTTTTTT; CDR3aa: CASSVVLNEKLFF
v_gene: TRBV5-1; d_gene: TRBD1; j_gene: TRBJ2-7; abundance: -; CDR3nt: TGCGCCAGCAGCTTGTCTCCTTCACAGGGGGAATACGAGCAGTACTTC; CDR3aa: CASSLSPSQGEYEQYF
v_gene: TRBV29-1; d_gene: TRBD1; j_gene: TRBJ2-7; abundance: -; CDR3nt: TGCAGCGCCTCAGGGACAGGGCGGGGCTACGAGCAGTACTTC; CDR3aa: CSASGTGRGYEQYF
v_gene: TRBV29-1; d_gene: -; j_gene: TRBJ1-1; abundance: -; CDR3nt: TGCAGCGGTCGGGAGGGAGCTGAAGCTTTCTTT; CDR3aa: CSGREGAEAFF
v_gene: TRBV4-1; d_gene: -; j_gene: TRBJ2-5; abundance: -; CDR3nt: TGCGCCAGCAGCCAAATCCTTCTTGTGGCGGGTGAGGAGACCCAGTACTTC; CDR3aa: CASSQILLVAGEETQYF
v_gene: TRBV5-6; d_gene: -; j_gene: TRBJ1-6; abundance: -; CDR3nt: TGTGCCAGCAGCTTCAGGGTAGATTCACCCCTCCACTTT; CDR3aa: CASSFRVDSPLHF
v_gene: TRBV19; d_gene: -; j_gene: TRBJ2-6; abundance: -; CDR3nt: TGTGCCAGTAGACCGGACAGCCTAACCTCTGGGGCCAACGTCCTGACTTTC; CDR3aa: CASRPDSLTSGANVLTF
v_gene: TRBV7-9; d_gene: -; j_gene: TRBJ2-2; abundance: once; CDR3nt: TGTGCCAGCAGCCACCTTGGGACGAACACCGGGGAGCTGTTTTTT; CDR3aa: CASSHLGTNTGELFF
v_gene: TRBV19; d_gene: -; j_gene: TRBJ2-3; abundance: -; CDR3nt: TGTGCCAGTAACTCCAGGACCAACGCAGATACGCAGTATTTT; CDR3aa: CASNSRTNADTQYF
v_gene: TRBV7-9; d_gene: -; j_gene: TRBJ2-1; abundance: -; CDR3nt: TGTGCCAGCAGCTTAGAGGTAGGCCAGAATGAGCAGTTCTTC; CDR3aa: CASSLEVGQNEQFF
v_gene: TRBV15; d_gene: -; j_gene: TRBJ1-1; abundance: -; CDR3nt: TGTGCCACCAGCAGAGATTTACAAATGAACACTGAAGCTTTCTTT; CDR3aa: CATSRDLQMNTEAFF
v_gene: TRBV6-5; d_gene: -; j_gene: TRBJ1-6; abundance: -; CDR3nt: TGTGCCAGCAGTTTTGGTAATTCACCCCTCCACTTT; CDR3aa: CASSFGNSPLHF
v_gene: TRBV9; d_gene: -; j_gene: TRBJ1-1; abundance: -; CDR3nt: TGTGCCAGCAGCGCTCCTGAACAGGGTTGGACTGAAGCTTTCTTT; CDR3aa: CASSAPEQGWTEAFF
v_gene: TRBV11-2; d_gene: -; j_gene: TRBJ1-2; abundance: -; CDR3nt: TGTGCCAGCAGCTCCTCGGCGGCGCCGTATGGCTACACCTTC; CDR3aa: CASSSSAAPYGYTF
v_gene: TRBV6-1; d_gene: -; j_gene: TRBJ2-3; abundance: once; CDR3nt: TGTGCCAGCAGTGAACCAACAGATACGCAGTATTTT; CDR3aa: CASSEPTDTQYF
v_gene: TRBV7-9; d_gene: TRBD2; j_gene: TRBJ2-1; abundance: few; CDR3nt: TGTGCCAGCAGCTTGGGAGGATGGCGGGGGAGTAATGGTGAGCAGTTCTTC; CDR3aa: CASSLGGWRGSNGEQFF
v_gene: TRBV7-4; d_gene: TRBD2; j_gene: TRBJ2-2; abundance: -; CDR3nt: TGTGCCAGCAGCTTACTCCGACTAGCGGAGAACACCGGGGAGCTGTTTTTT; CDR3aa: CASSLLRLAENTGELFF
v_gene: TRBV11-2; d_gene: -; j_gene: TRBJ2-7; abundance: -; CDR3nt: TGTGCCAGCAGCTTAGCGGGGAACTCCTACGAGCAGTACTTC; CDR3aa: CASSLAGNSYEQYF
v_gene: TRBV6-4; d_gene: -; j_gene: TRBJ1-2; abundance: -; CDR3nt: TGTGCCAGCAGTGACTCCGGGCAGGGGAGTCGCTATGGCTACACCTTC; CDR3aa: CASSDSGQGSRYGYTF
v_gene: TRBV6-6; d_gene: -; j_gene: TRBJ1-2; abundance: -; CDR3nt: TGTGCCAGCAGTAACAGGGTGAATGGCTACACCTTC; CDR3aa: CASSNRVNGYTF
v_gene: TRBV19; d_gene: TRBD2; j_gene: TRBJ2-5; abundance: -; CDR3nt: TGTGCCAGTAGTATTGGGACTAGCGCGGCGTGGGCGGAGACCCAGTACTTC; CDR3aa: CASSIGTSAAWAETQYF
v_gene: TRBV5-1; d_gene: -; j_gene: TRBJ1-2; abundance: -; CDR3nt: TGCGCCAGCAGCTTGGACCCGTACCTATATGGCTACACCTTC; CDR3aa: CASSLDPYLYGYTF
v_gene: TRBV7-8; d_gene: -; j_gene: TRBJ2-5; abundance: once; CDR3nt: TGTGCCAGCAGCCGAGAGGGAGAGACCCAGTACTTC; CDR3aa: CASSREGETQYF
v_gene: TRBV7-9; d_gene: -; j_gene: TRBJ1-6; abundance: -; CDR3nt: TGTGCCAGCAGCTTGAGGGGGTGGGATTCACCCCTCCACTTT; CDR3aa: CASSLRGWDSPLHF
v_gene: TRBV5-1; d_gene: -; j_gene: TRBJ1-1; abundance: -; CDR3nt: TGCGCCAGCAAACCGCCCTGGGACACTGAAGCTTTCTTT; CDR3aa: CASKPPWDTEAFF
v_gene: TRBV5-4; d_gene: TRBD2; j_gene: TRBJ2-3; abundance: -; CDR3nt: TGTGCCAGCAGCTTGGAAGTAGCGGGGGGGACAGATACGCAGTATTTT; CDR3aa: CASSLEVAGGTDTQYF
v_gene: TRBV4-3; d_gene: -; j_gene: TRBJ1-2; abundance: few; CDR3nt: TGCGCCAGCAGCCAAGAGTCCACGGGGACTCGAGGCTACACCTTC; CDR3aa: CASSQESTGTRGYTF
v_gene: TRBV2; d_gene: -; j_gene: TRBJ1-2; abundance: -; CDR3nt: TGTGCCAGCAGTGAGGGCAGGGTGGAGGTTGGCTACACCTTC; CDR3aa: CASSEGRVEVGYTF
v_gene: TRBV19; d_gene: -; j_gene: TRBJ2-5; abundance: -; CDR3nt: TGTGCCAGTAGTATCACCGCCGGTTTGGCCCAGTACTTC; CDR3aa: CASSITAGLAQYF
v_gene: TRBV7-8; d_gene: -; j_gene: TRBJ1-1; abundance: once; CDR3nt: TGTGCCAGCAGCTTCCAGGAGAACACTGAAGCTTTCTTT; CDR3aa: CASSFQENTEAFF